This T cell receptor beta chain was found in a study of blood T cell repertoires in COVID-19. Germline V gene lookup returns CDR1 MNHEY and CDR2 SMNVEV (reference sequence). V was trimmed by 7 bases and J by 1 base, leaving 14 bases between them. The CDR3 runs 15 residues. This clone was observed a few times. Only in-frame clones appear in the TCRdb table, and some are missing; sequencing was by immunoSEQ multiplex PCR. This repertoire shows 150,000 to 200,000 clones, approximately 84% found once; its top ten account for around 5.3%. Sequencing used PBMCs or T cells enriched from blood (not recorded which). This TCR derives from a woman aged 40 to 49 with acute COVID-19. The rearrangement joins TRBV27 to TRBJ1-5; D might be TRBD1 (5 bases). CDR3 sequence (DNA): TGTGCCAGCAAGGGGAGGGAAGGGAGCAATCAGCCCCAGCATTTT. Amino acid sequence: CASKGREGSNQPQHF.